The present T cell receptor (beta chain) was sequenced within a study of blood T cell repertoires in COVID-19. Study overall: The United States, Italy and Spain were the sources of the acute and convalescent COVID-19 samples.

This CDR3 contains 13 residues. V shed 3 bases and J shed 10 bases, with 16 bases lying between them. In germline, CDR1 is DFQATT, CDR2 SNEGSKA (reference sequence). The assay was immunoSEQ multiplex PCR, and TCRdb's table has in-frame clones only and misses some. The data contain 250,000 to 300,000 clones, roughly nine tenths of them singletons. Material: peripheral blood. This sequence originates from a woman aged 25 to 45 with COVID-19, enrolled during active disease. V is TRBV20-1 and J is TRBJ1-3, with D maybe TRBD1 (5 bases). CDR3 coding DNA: TGCAGTGCTAGTCCCCCCCCGGGGGGTACCATATATTTT. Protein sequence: CSASPPPGGTIYF.